This TCR beta chain was profiled in a study of cytomegalovirus exposure and HLA in healthy donors. The germline V gene encodes CDR1 LGHNA and CDR2 YNFKEQ. V lost 1 base and J 0 bases, leaving 3 bases between the germline ends. The CDR3 has 13 amino acids. Regarding the study as a whole: Most CMV-associated TCR beta chains appeared HLA-restricted in a later analysis. A few of the chains that were CMV-associated were confirmed in vitro to be specific for CMV antigens. What a later analysis showed was that several of the most significant clusters appeared linked to common viral pathogens. TCR beta V segments were, for the most part, productive about 87% or about 30% of the time in an earlier analysis.

The study ran its PCR with 60 Vbeta and 13 Jbeta primers. Sequenced by immunoSEQ multiplex PCR; TCRdb stores in-frame clones only, minus some. Of fewer than 250,000 clones listed, approximately 90% are singletons. As for this clone: Antigen unknown.

The source is a boy younger than 10 in good health and CMV-seronegative. The genes are TRBV4-2 and TRBJ1-2; no definite D call. Sequenced material: PBMCs. The CDR3, as DNA: TGTGCCAGCAGCCAAGCAGCTAACTATGGCTACACCTTC. As protein: CASSQAANYGYTF.